The 11 T cell receptor beta chains given below trace back to one sample, sequenced in a study of blood T cell repertoires in COVID-19. Sequenced by immunoSEQ multiplex PCR; TCRdb stores in-frame clones only, minus some. Found here are approximately 45,000 clones, about 90% of them singletons; the top ten hold over 4%. The sequenced sample consisted of peripheral blood. The receptors were gathered from a human donor in a cohort sampled during active COVID-19.

V is TRBV4-1 and J is TRBJ1-1; D unresolved. The germline V gene encodes CDR1 MGHRA and CDR2 YSYEKL. This CDR3 spans 15 amino acids. Trimming left V 0 bases short and J 5 bases short, with 13 bases between. CDR3 in DNA: TGCGCCAGCAGCCAAGATCGCGGTCGTCGTACTGAAGCTTTCTTT. It codes for CASSQDRGRRTEAFF.

The chain links TRBV20-1 to TRBJ1-2; D possibly corresponds to TRBD1 (5 bases). V was shortened by 6 bases and J by 7 bases, with 12 bases between the two germline ends. Germline CDR1 DFQATT, CDR2 SNEGSKA (reference sequence). This CDR3 spans 11 amino acids. CDR3 loop: CSAPAGTGYTF. DNA of the CDR3: TGCAGTGCCCCGGCGGGGACTGGCTACACCTTC.

CDR3 bases: TGTGCCAGCAGCCCGTCCGGGACTAGCAGTGAGCAGTTCTTC. This sequence encodes CASSPSGTSSEQFF. The J gene is TRBJ2-1, the V gene TRBV9; TRBD2 matches at 9 bases. The germline gives CDR1 SGDLS, CDR2 YYNGEE. This CDR3 is built from 14 residues. With V trimmed by 4 bases and J by 9 bases, 8 bases remained unmatched.

This chain uses TRBV6-5 with TRBJ2-4; TRBD2 might be the D (6 bases). Trimming shortened V by 2 bases and J by 1 base, and 9 bases separated the two germline ends. Germline values: CDR1 MNHEY, CDR2 SVGAGI. The CDR3 totals 15 residues. CDR3: CASSYGRQAKNIQYF. For the CDR3, the DNA is TGTGCCAGCAGTTACGGGAGGCAGGCCAAAAACATTCAGTACTTC.

This CDR3 reads CASSELGWGSEAFF. CDR3 coding DNA: TGTGCCAGCAGTGAGTTAGGATGGGGCTCCGAAGCTTTCTTT. The chain couples TRBV25-1 to TRBJ1-1; a weak D match, TRBD1 (5 bases). V was clipped by 3 bases and J by 8 bases, with 16 bases between them. This CDR3 is 14 amino acids long. From germline, CDR1 is MGHDK and CDR2 SYGVNS.

The V call is TRBV5-4, the J call TRBJ2-3, with a weak D call TRBD2 (5 bases). The CDR3 has 15 residues. Germline values: CDR1 SGHNT, CDR2 YYREEE (reference sequence). V was clipped by 1 base and J by 4 bases, with 13 bases between them. The CDR3, as DNA: TGTGCCAGCAGCTTGCGGACTCGAGGCGCAGATACGCAGTATTTT. Amino acid sequence: CASSLRTRGADTQYF.

The gene calls are TRBV27 and TRBJ2-5; a possible D gene is TRBD1 (5 bases). This CDR3 spans 14 amino acids. Germline CDR1 is MNHEY and CDR2 is SMNVEV (reference sequence). V was cut by 5 bases and J by 5 bases, with 15 bases left in between. CDR3 DNA sequence: TGTGCCAGCAGTCCCTCCGACAGATGGGAGACCCAGTACTTC. Amino acid sequence: CASSPSDRWETQYF.

In its sample, this clone was seen once. The V call is TRBV6-6, the J call TRBJ1-2, with 9 bases that match TRBD1. V gave up 2 bases and J gave up 8 bases; unmatched junction bases: 9. The germline CDR1 and CDR2 sequences are MNHNY and SVGAGI (reference sequence). This CDR3 contains 15 residues. As DNA, the CDR3 is TGTGCCAGCAGTTACCAGGGGACAGGGCTGGACGGCTACACCTTC. Translation: CASSYQGTGLDGYTF.

V is TRBV18 and J is TRBJ2-3, with a weak D call TRBD1 (6 bases). The germline V and J ends were trimmed by 1 base and 2 bases, with 10 bases remaining between them. This CDR3 is built from 15 residues. Germline values: CDR1 KGHSH, CDR2 LQKENI. The CDR3 DNA follows: TGTGCCAGCTCACCACGGGGGCGGACCACAGATACGCAGTATTTT. Its protein product is CASSPRGRTTDTQYF.

The J gene is TRBJ2-2, the V gene TRBV5-1; possibly TRBD2 for D (5 bases). The V end was cut by 4 bases, the J end by 3 bases, with 22 bases between. The germline V gene encodes CDR1 SGHRS and CDR2 YFSETQ. This CDR3 has 18 amino acids. The CDR3 bases are TGCGCCAGCAGCCAACAACGGTGGGTGGGAGAGTACACCGGGGAGCTGTTTTTT. Its protein product is CASSQQRWVGEYTGELFF.

The rearrangement links TRBV21-1 to TRBJ2-7; the DNA was not compared with TRBD2, the D call given in the table. TRBV21-1 is noted as a pseudogene. The CDR3 length is 20 residues. CDR3 protein: CASSKTKGSIIAGRPVEQYF. The CDR3 region has the DNA TGTGCCAGCAGCAAAACCAAGGGGAGTATAATAGCGGGAAGGCCTGTCGAGCAGTACTTC.